These 32 T cell receptor beta chains were all obtained from the same sample, sequenced in a study of blood T cell repertoires in COVID-19. The repertoire was sequenced with immunoSEQ multiplex PCR; TCRdb's copy has only in-frame clones and lacks some. The data show 250,000 to 350,000 clones, around 82% seen once. The sample consisted of peripheral blood. These receptor sequences come from a person aged 65 to 79 with COVID-19, enrolled during active disease.

V and J are TRBV24-1 and TRBJ2-2, with a possible D match to TRBD2 (6 bases). The CDR3 spans 16 residues. The ends were cut back, 1 base at V and 2 bases at J, with 10 bases in the middle. CDR1 is KGHDR and CDR2 is SFDVKD in the germline V gene. The CDR3 bases are TGTGCCACCAGTGATTTATCGGCGGGAAACACCGGGGAGCTGTTTTTT. Amino acid sequence: CATSDLSAGNTGELFF.

This clone was counted a few times. The chain uses TRBV30 and TRBJ1-1; TRBD1 matches at 8 bases. From germline, CDR1 is GTSNPN and CDR2 SVGIG (reference sequence). The CDR3 contains 13 residues. V lost 8 bases to trimming and J lost 1 base; unmatched junction nucleotides: 6. CDR3 DNA: TGTGCCCGTTCGGACAGGGCGAACACTGAAGCTTTCTTT. This encodes CARSDRANTEAFF.

The rearrangement links TRBV7-9 to TRBJ1-1, with 10 bases that match TRBD1. CDR3 length: 15 residues. In germline, CDR1 is SEHNR, CDR2 FQNEAQ (reference sequence). The trim removed 5 bases at V and 3 bases at J, leaving 6 bases unmatched. The CDR3 here is CASSLRQGADTEAFF. CDR3 coding DNA: TGTGCCAGCAGCCTCCGACAGGGGGCCGACACTGAAGCTTTCTTT.

The chain has TRBV4-1 and TRBJ1-4, with a possible D match to TRBD1 (6 bases). The CDR3 extends over 15 amino acids. Per germline, CDR1 MGHRA and CDR2 YSYEKL. V was clipped by 1 base and J by 5 bases, with 11 bases between them. The CDR3 is CASSQVGTKNEKLFF. The DNA of the CDR3 is TGCGCCAGCAGCCAAGTCGGGACAAAGAATGAAAAACTGTTTTTT.

This chain links TRBV28 with TRBJ1-6; D unclear. There are 13 residues in the CDR3. Germline V lookup: CDR1 MDHEN, CDR2 SYDVKM. The V end was cut by 7 bases, the J end by 9 bases, with 13 bases between. CDR3 region: CASTFEVFSPLHF. CDR3 DNA: TGTGCCAGCACCTTTGAGGTGTTTTCACCCCTCCACTTT. The complete variable domain, with remaining parts taken from reference TRBV28 and TRBJ1-6, reads DVKVTQSSRYLVKRTGEKVFLECVQDMDHENMFWYRQDPGLGLRLIYFSYDVKMKEKGDIPEGYSVSREKKERFSLILESASTNQTSMYLCASTFEVFSPLHFGNGTRLTVT.

V is TRBV29-1 and J is TRBJ1-1, with D possibly TRBD1 on 5 matching bases. Germline V gives CDR1 SQVTM, CDR2 ANQGSEA. This CDR3 has 13 residues. V was shortened by 2 bases and J by 11 bases, with 18 bases between the two germline ends. Written as DNA, the CDR3 is TGCAGCGTTGAACTGGGGGGAGGAAGCTTGGCTTTCTTT. It is translated as CSVELGGGSLAFF.

The V and J genes are TRBV4-1 and TRBJ2-5, with a possible D match to TRBD1 (6 bases). This CDR3 is built from 15 residues. Germline V lookup: CDR1 MGHRA, CDR2 YSYEKL. V gave up 1 base and J gave up 4 bases, with 13 bases separating them. The CDR3 DNA reads TGCGCCAGCAGCCAAGGTCCAGGGGCGGGAGAGACCCAGTACTTC. Protein sequence: CASSQGPGAGETQYF.

The chain couples TRBV4-3 to TRBJ2-5; TRBD1 matches 9 bases. The trim removed 3 bases at V and 2 bases at J, leaving 7 bases unmatched. Germline V gene data show CDR1 as LGHNA and CDR2 as YSLEER. The length of the CDR3 is 16 residues. The CDR3 protein is CASSQGGGQGQETQYF. CDR3 nucleotide sequence: TGCGCCAGCAGCCAGGGGGGGGGACAGGGACAAGAGACCCAGTACTTC.

The V and J genes are TRBV6-5 and TRBJ2-2; TRBD2 might be the D (5 bases). The CDR3 runs to 14 residues. V dropped 5 bases and J dropped 9 bases, with 16 bases sitting between them. From germline, CDR1 is MNHEY and CDR2 SVGAGI. CDR3 bases: TGTGCCAGCAGTCTCGGACTGAACGTTTGGGAGCTGTTTTTT. Its protein product is CASSLGLNVWELFF.

The chain employs TRBV18 and TRBJ1-6; perhaps TRBD1 as D (5 bases). The CDR3 length is 15 residues. V was cut by 2 bases and J by 7 bases, with 12 bases left in between. CDR1 and CDR2 from the germline V gene are KGHSH and LQKENI. The CDR3 region has the DNA TGTGCCAGCTCACCAAACGCAGGGCTAAATTCACCCCTCCACTTT. Protein: CASSPNAGLNSPLHF.

V is TRBV28 and J is TRBJ2-1; TRBD2 is a possible D gene (5 bases). Trimming removed 2 bases at V and 5 bases at J, with 19 bases between. CDR1 and CDR2 (germline): MDHEN, SYDVKM. The CDR3 consists of 17 residues. This chain's CDR3 is CASSLISTTSAHNEQFF. DNA for the CDR3: TGTGCCAGCAGTTTAATCTCGACTACCTCGGCCCACAATGAGCAGTTCTTC.

A few counts support this clone. The chain links TRBV7-8 to TRBJ2-7; D call uncertain. The CDR3 spans 15 residues. Per germline, CDR1 SGHVS and CDR2 FQNEAQ. V shed 6 bases and J shed 4 bases, with 19 bases lying between them. Written as DNA, the CDR3 is TGTGCCAGCAGGCGGTCCCCGGATCGCTGGTACGAGCAGTACTTC. Residues: CASRRSPDRWYEQYF.

This chain uses TRBV4-2 with TRBJ2-2; 14 positions match TRBD2. Per germline, CDR1 LGHNA and CDR2 YNFKEQ. The CDR3 is 19 amino acids. V shed 0 bases and J 7 bases; nucleotides not matched to a gene: 10. In nucleotides, the CDR3 is TGTGCCAGCAGCCAAGATCGGACTAGCGGGGGGCTCCCTGGCGGGGAGCTGTTTTTT. Translation: CASSQDRTSGGLPGGELFF.

V and J are TRBV6-1 and TRBJ1-5; D is possibly TRBD1 (6 bases). The CDR3 runs 16 residues. The germline V gene has CDR1 MNHNS and CDR2 SASEGT. The V end was cut by 0 bases, the J end by 4 bases, with 13 bases between. This chain's CDR3 is CASSEALDRKNQPQHF. CDR3 DNA: TGTGCCAGCAGTGAAGCCCTGGACAGAAAGAATCAGCCCCAGCATTTT.

This chain connects TRBV24-1 to TRBJ1-6; 7 nucleotides line up with TRBD1. J gave up 14 bases and V 7 bases, and 4 bases lay outside the gene matches. This CDR3 spans 11 amino acids. Germline V CDR1 and CDR2: KGHDR, SFDVKD. CDR3 coding DNA: TGTGCCACCAGCCGAGACAGGGCCCTCCACTTT. Its translation: CATSRDRALHF.

The chain carries TRBV5-4 and TRBJ1-6, with unresolved D. The germline CDR1 and CDR2 sequences are SGHNT and YYREEE (reference sequence). V shed 5 bases and J shed 7 bases, with 13 bases lying between them. This CDR3 is built from 14 residues. CDR3 sequence (DNA): TGTGCCAGCAGGGTCTATAGGGAGAATTCACCCCTCCACTTT. It specifies CASRVYRENSPLHF.

The J gene is TRBJ2-6, the V gene TRBV30; D possibly corresponds to TRBD2 (6 bases). The CDR3 loop spans 14 amino acids. From germline, CDR1 is GTSNPN and CDR2 SVGIG (reference sequence). Trimming stripped 2 bases from V and 2 bases from J, with 7 bases between. As DNA, the CDR3 is TGTGCCTGGAGTTCGGGGGCTGGGGCCAACGTCCTGACTTTC. Translated: CAWSSGAGANVLTF.

This clone appeared a few times. The chain uses TRBV20-1 and TRBJ2-3, with 8 bases fitting TRBD2. Germline V gives CDR1 DFQATT, CDR2 SNEGSKA (reference sequence). V lost 3 bases, J lost 2 bases, and 7 bases stayed unmatched. This CDR3 has 15 residues. The CDR3 DNA reads TGCAGTGCTAGTGCGGAGCGGGGGTACACAGATACGCAGTATTTT. The encoded protein is CSASAERGYTDTQYF.

This rearrangement joins TRBV18 to TRBJ1-2; D may be TRBD1 (5 bases). Germline loops: CDR1 KGHSH, CDR2 LQKENI. The ends were cut back, 2 bases at V and 0 bases at J, with 7 bases in the middle. The CDR3 consists of 14 residues. In nucleotides, the CDR3 is TGTGCCAGCTCACCAGGCAGGGCTAACTATGGCTACACCTTC. Amino acids: CASSPGRANYGYTF.

The J gene is TRBJ1-6, the V gene TRBV28; tentatively, D is TRBD1 (6 bases). CDR3 length: 15 amino acids. Germline lookup yields CDR1 MDHEN and CDR2 SYDVKM. V was pared by 6 bases and J by 7 bases, with 16 bases between. The CDR3 loop reads CASRPMTGVNSPLHF. The CDR3 DNA follows: TGTGCCAGCAGACCAATGACAGGAGTCAATTCACCCCTCCACTTT.

V and J are TRBV6-5 and TRBJ2-1, with TRBD1 matching over 9 bases. CDR1 is MNHEY, CDR2 SVGAGI, per germline. The V segment lost 5 bases and the J segment 5 bases; nucleotides outside the gene matches: 7. This CDR3 region has 15 residues. CDR3 bases: TGTGCCAGCAGTCCTACTCGACAGGGGGACAATGAGCAGTTCTTC. Its protein is CASSPTRQGDNEQFF.

The chain is built from TRBV27 and TRBJ2-1, with 11 bases matching TRBD2. This CDR3 is built from 16 residues. Germline CDR1 reads MNHEY; CDR2 reads SMNVEV (reference sequence). Losses at the gene ends were 6 bases for V and 5 bases for J; bases not matched to a gene: 9. The CDR3 DNA reads TGTGCCAGCAGACCTTTAGCGGGAGGGGTAAACAATGAGCAGTTCTTC. Protein product: CASRPLAGGVNNEQFF.

This sequence joins TRBV5-8 and TRBJ1-1; D call uncertain. The V end lost 1 base, the J end lost 5 bases, and 9 bases lay between the germline ends. Looked up from germline, CDR1 is SGHTS and CDR2 is YDEGEE. This CDR3 region has 13 residues. The CDR3 region is CASSLFLVTEAFF. The DNA of the CDR3 is TGTGCCAGCAGCTTGTTTTTAGTTACTGAAGCTTTCTTT.

The gene calls are TRBV4-1 and TRBJ1-1; D unresolved. CDR1 is MGHRA, CDR2 YSYEKL, per germline. The ends were cut back, 8 bases at V and 1 base at J, with 11 bases in the middle. The length of the CDR3 is 13 residues. The CDR3 loop is CASSDMRNTEAFF. CDR3 DNA sequence: TGCGCCAGCTCTGACATGAGGAACACTGAAGCTTTCTTT.

This clone was seen only once. This chain uses TRBV7-9 with TRBJ1-2; unclear D gene. Trimming pared 1 base from V and 7 bases from J, leaving 7 bases between. The germline gives CDR1 SEHNR, CDR2 FQNEAQ (reference sequence). The CDR3 has 12 amino acids. DNA for the CDR3: TGTGCCAGCAGCTTAGATAGTGGTGGCTACACCTTC. Encoded protein: CASSLDSGGYTF.

The V and J genes are TRBV5-4 and TRBJ1-1; tentative D call: TRBD1 (6 bases). The CDR3 consists of 17 residues. Germline CDR1 SGHNT, CDR2 YYREEE (reference sequence). Trimming removed 0 bases from V and 4 bases from J, with 19 bases in between. This CDR3 is CASSLGVGGIGATEAFF. In nucleotides, the CDR3 is TGTGCCAGCAGCTTGGGAGTAGGGGGTATAGGTGCCACTGAAGCTTTCTTT.

The rearrangement joins TRBV28 to TRBJ2-2, with no clear D. Trimming took off 6 bases at V and 4 bases at J, with 3 bases between the two ends. Germline CDR1 reads MDHEN; CDR2 reads SYDVKM. The CDR3 runs 11 residues. The CDR3 reads CASRSTGELFF. CDR3 DNA sequence: TGTGCCAGCAGGAGCACCGGGGAGCTGTTTTTT.

V is TRBV18 and J is TRBJ1-6, with D possibly being TRBD1 (5 bases). The germline CDR1 and CDR2 sequences are KGHSH and LQKENI. CDR3 length: 13 residues. V was pared by 1 base and J by 11 bases, with 9 bases between. The CDR3 bases are TGTGCCAGCTCACCACAGGGGCGGCCACCCCTCCACTTT. It encodes CASSPQGRPPLHF.

This clone occurred once. CDR3 in amino acids: CAISNRDKGLNYGYTF. In DNA, the CDR3 is TGTGCCATCAGTAACCGGGACAAGGGCCTAAACTATGGCTACACCTTC. V and J are TRBV10-3 and TRBJ1-2, with a possible D match to TRBD1 (6 bases). V was shortened by 5 bases and J by 2 bases, with 18 bases between the two germline ends. Germline assignment: CDR1 ENHRY and CDR2 SYGVKD. This CDR3 is 16 amino acids long.

This clone was seen a few times. This chain joins TRBV10-3 and TRBJ2-2; TRBD1 might be the D (6 bases). The CDR3 spans 13 residues. Germline V gene sequence: CDR1 ENHRY, CDR2 SYGVKD. V was shortened by 9 bases and J by 4 bases, with 12 bases between the two germline ends. Written as DNA, the CDR3 is TGTGCCATTAGACAGGTGACCACCGGGGAGCTGTTTTTT. It encodes CAIRQVTTGELFF.

This chain connects TRBV11-2 to TRBJ1-4, with D perhaps matching TRBD1 (6 bases). V shed 1 base and J shed 10 bases, with 19 bases lying between them. This CDR3 contains 16 residues. Germline V gene data show CDR1 as SGHAT and CDR2 as FQNNGV. DNA for the CDR3: TGTGCCAGCAGCTTAGGGGGGCGGACAGCTTCGGGAAAACTGTTTTTT. Residues: CASSLGGRTASGKLFF.

This clone was counted a single time. The J gene is TRBJ1-5, the V gene TRBV27; 7 bases map to TRBD1. The CDR3 is made up of 15 amino acids. Germline V gene sequence: CDR1 MNHEY, CDR2 SMNVEV (reference sequence). V shed 6 bases, J shed 5 bases, and the junction held 10 bases outside the gene matches. The CDR3 protein is CASSKTGSLYQPQHF. The CDR3 coding sequence is TGTGCCAGCAGCAAGACAGGGTCTCTTTATCAGCCCCAGCATTTT.